Sequencing of this TCR beta chain was carried out in a study of glioma-infiltrating T cells. This clonotype was seen more than once but under ten times. Its antigen remains unidentified. Germline trimming cut 6 bases from V and 1 base from J; bases unmatched to any gene: 10. The CDR3 is made up of 16 amino acids. Looked up from germline, CDR1 is LNHDA and CDR2 is SQIVND (reference sequence). Using RNA template, CDR3s of TCR alpha and beta were amplified with iRepertoire arm-PCR. For one-step reverse transcription and amplification, 100-400 ng of tissue mRNA or PBMC total RNA was used. TCRdb itself ran the multiplex PCR reads through MiXCR, one entry per CDR3 protein. The table has about 3,900 distinct CDR3 sequences, roughly a third seen once. Study conclusions and caveats: Tissue and blood shared very few CDR3 sequences. Above-expected tissue-blood divergence occurred in all gliomas, most in low-grade ones.

The sample taken for sequencing was glioma tissue, nonneoplastic brain tissue, or PBMCs (not recorded which). The gene calls are TRBV19 and TRBJ1-1; 8 bases are a match to TRBD1. The sequence was obtained from a human donor with low-grade glioma or glioblastoma, undergoing nonglioma brain surgery, or in good health (not recorded which). The CDR3 loop is CASRGDRRAPNTEAFF. The CDR3 nucleotides are TGTGCCAGTAGGGGGGACAGGCGAGCCCCGAACACTGAAGCTTTCTTT.